The T cell receptor beta chain described here comes from a study of blood T cell repertoires in COVID-19. Across the whole study: There were acute and convalescent COVID-19 samples, and they came from the United States, Italy and Spain. Sources were T cells, B-cell-depleted T cells, or PBMCs; the material itself was cDNA or gDNA.

As handled by the study authors: It was from reference gene primer amplification that nucleated cell counts were estimated. TCRdb's copy holds only in-frame clones and misses some; the assay was immunoSEQ multiplex PCR. V, J and clone size reflect that table, while D and trimming were determined from the DNA. The sample yields about 140,000 clones, over 80% seen once. V dropped 4 bases and J dropped 0; count of bases not matched to a gene: 6. Per germline, CDR1 SGHTA and CDR2 FQGNSA. This CDR3 spans 16 amino acids. The gene calls are TRBV7-2 and TRBJ1-3; TRBD1 matches at 7 bases. Sequencing was performed on peripheral blood. The sequence derives from a woman older than 75 with acute or convalescent COVID-19. The CDR3 sequence is CASSYVGTDSGNTIYF. In nucleotides, the CDR3 is TGTGCCAGCAGCTATGTAGGGACAGACTCTGGAAACACCATATATTTT.